A selection of T cell receptor beta chains follows, all from one sample in a study of chemoradiotherapy in HPV16-positive cancers. The repertoire was sequenced with immunoSEQ multiplex PCR; TCRdb's copy has only in-frame clones and lacks some. The top ten hold less than 3.5% of the sample, which has approximately 52,000 clones, more than 75% seen once. The sequencing used blood, collected from a patient who underwent chemoradiotherapy. The receptors were sampled from a human donor with HPV-associated anogenital cancer. Both conserved end residues are part of each CDR3. The D gene is left open where the match is weak. Only some rows state a clone size, as once, few, many or a class for expanded clones.

CDR3 | DNA | D | J | V | size
CASSPDKNYGYTF | TGTGCCAGCAGCCCTGACAAGAACTATGGCTACACCTTC | - | TRBJ1-2 | TRBV7-2 | -
CASSLEGKRLSYNEQFF | TGTGCCAGCAGCTTAGAAGGAAAGCGCCTTTCCTACAATGAGCAGTTCTTC | - | TRBJ2-1 | TRBV13 | -
CASSFQASNQPQHF | TGTGCCAGCAGTTTTCAGGCTAGCAATCAGCCCCAGCATTTT | - | TRBJ1-5 | TRBV27 | few
CASSSGLAGGEQYF | TGTGCCAGCAGCTCAGGACTAGCGGGAGGCGAGCAGTACTTC | TRBD2 | TRBJ2-7 | TRBV7-6 | -
CASSPQGTSGSQHF | TGTGCCAGCAGCCCACAGGGTACGAGTGGGTCCCAGCATTTT | - | TRBJ1-5 | TRBV6-1 | once
CASIWEGLGAGLIYF | TGTGCCAGCATTTGGGAGGGGTTAGGGGCAGGCCTAATATATTTT | - | TRBJ1-3 | TRBV27 | -
CASSQAHIGQAPWPLHF | TGCGCCAGCAGCCAAGCCCACATAGGACAGGCCCCCTGGCCCCTCCACTTT | TRBD1 | TRBJ1-6 | TRBV4-1 | -
CASRDTGSRGSTDTQYF | TGTGCCAGTAGGGATACCGGCTCGCGGGGAAGCACAGATACGCAGTATTTT | - | TRBJ2-3 | TRBV19 | -
CASSLFGRVGYGYTF | TGTGCCAGCAGTTTATTCGGCAGGGTGGGCTATGGCTACACCTTC | - | TRBJ1-2 | TRBV27 | -
CASSSPGLYYEQYF | TGTGCCAGCAGCTCTCCGGGACTATATTACGAGCAGTACTTC | TRBD2 | TRBJ2-7 | TRBV7-2 | -
CASGLRLWDTQYF | TGTGCCAGCGGTCTAAGGTTGTGGGATACGCAGTATTTT | - | TRBJ2-3 | TRBV7-2 | -
CASSPNDRLGGNEKLFF | TGTGCCAGCAGCCCGAACGACAGGTTGGGGGGTAATGAAAAACTGTTTTTT | - | TRBJ1-4 | TRBV7-9 | -
CATTGTSHGYTF | TGTGCCACCACGGGGACGTCCCATGGCTACACCTTC | - | TRBJ1-2 | TRBV28 | -
CASGSNNSHKSRANVLTF | TGTGCCAGCGGGAGTAACAATAGTCACAAAAGTCGGGCCAACGTCCTGACTTTC | - | TRBJ2-6 | TRBV5-8 | -
CASSLGSGNEQFF | TGTGCCAGCAGCTTAGGGAGTGGGAATGAGCAGTTCTTC | - | TRBJ2-1 | TRBV7-9 | -
CASSLGAYNEQFF | TGTGCCAGCAGCTTGGGAGCGTACAATGAGCAGTTCTTC | - | TRBJ2-1 | TRBV5-4 | -
CASSILGPITGELFF | TGTGCCAGTAGTATATTAGGGCCGATCACCGGGGAGCTGTTTTTT | - | TRBJ2-2 | TRBV19 | once
CASSPWDSSTGELFF | TGTGCCAGCAGCCCCTGGGACAGCTCCACCGGGGAGCTGTTTTTT | TRBD1 | TRBJ2-2 | TRBV7-7 | -
CASRGLAGAQDEQFF | TGTGCCAGCAGGGGACTAGCGGGGGCCCAGGATGAGCAGTTCTTC | TRBD2 | TRBJ2-1 | TRBV2 | -
CASSPPTGKAYEQYF | TGTGCCAGCAGCCCTCCGACAGGGAAGGCCTACGAGCAGTACTTC | TRBD1 | TRBJ2-7 | TRBV7-9 | few
CASSSVAGRADTQYF | TGTGCCAGCAGCTCAGTAGCGGGGCGGGCAGATACGCAGTATTTT | TRBD2 | TRBJ2-3 | TRBV7-9 | -
CASSPQGLVQETQYF | TGTGCCAGCAGCCCCCAGGGGTTGGTCCAAGAGACCCAGTACTTC | - | TRBJ2-5 | TRBV7-2 | once
CASSQSGDRVKVDSNQPQHF | TGCGCCAGCAGTCAATCGGGGGACAGGGTAAAAGTGGATAGCAATCAGCCCCAGCATTTT | TRBD1 | TRBJ1-5 | TRBV23-1 | -
CASSEGGGTQETQYF | TGTGCCAGCTCAGAAGGAGGGGGAACGCAAGAGACCCAGTACTTC | - | TRBJ2-5 | TRBV6-1 | once
CASSYSSLAGRETQYF | TGTGCCAGCAGTTACTCGAGCCTAGCGGGCCGAGAGACCCAGTACTTC | TRBD2 | TRBJ2-5 | TRBV6-5 | -
CAWRGTGLSYEQYF | TGTGCCTGGAGAGGGACAGGGCTCTCCTACGAGCAGTACTTC | TRBD1 | TRBJ2-7 | TRBV30 | -
CASSWGRSNSPLHF | TGTGCCAGCTCCTGGGGCAGATCAAATTCACCCCTCCACTTT | - | TRBJ1-6 | TRBV18 | -
CASSREYYQPQHF | TGTGCCAGCAGTCGGGAATACTATCAGCCCCAGCATTTT | - | TRBJ1-5 | TRBV27 | -
CASSSVQETQYF | TGTGCCAGCAGTTCGGTGCAAGAGACCCAGTACTTC | - | TRBJ2-5 | TRBV6-5 | -
CASSPTGGKMETQYF | TGTGCCAGCAGCCCTACAGGGGGTAAAATGGAGACCCAGTACTTC | TRBD1 | TRBJ2-5 | TRBV9 | once
CASSPDRAVAEAFF | TGTGCCAGCTCACCAGACAGGGCTGTGGCTGAAGCTTTCTTT | TRBD1 | TRBJ1-1 | TRBV18 | -
CASSESLTGTGNEQYF | TGTGCCAGCAGTGAATCCTTGACCGGGACAGGGAACGAGCAGTACTTC | TRBD1 | TRBJ2-7 | TRBV6-1 | -
CASSLAAGARRANEKLFF | TGTGCCAGCAGCTTAGCCGCTGGGGCGCGGAGGGCTAATGAAAAACTGTTTTTT | - | TRBJ1-4 | TRBV7-9 | -
CASSQAPQRNNEQFF | TGCGCCAGCAGCCAAGCCCCTCAGCGGAACAATGAGCAGTTCTTC | - | TRBJ2-1 | TRBV4-1 | -
CASSENMDRTIRDGELFF | TGTGCCAGCAGTGAAAATATGGACCGCACAATACGGGACGGGGAGCTGTTTTTT | - | TRBJ2-2 | TRBV2 | -
CASSYGSITTDTQYF | TGTGCCAGCAGTTACGGTTCAATCACCACAGATACGCAGTATTTT | - | TRBJ2-3 | TRBV6-5 | -
CAIASGGPTTDTQYF | TGTGCCATCGCTAGCGGGGGCCCCACCACAGATACGCAGTATTTT | TRBD2 | TRBJ2-3 | TRBV10-3 | -
CASSLDRTNGYTF | TGTGCCAGTAGTTTGGACAGGACGAATGGCTACACCTTC | TRBD1 | TRBJ1-2 | TRBV19 | -
CASSYNGEQYF | TGTGCCAGCAGTTACAACGGCGAGCAGTACTTC | - | TRBJ2-7 | TRBV6-5 | -
CASSFDSYEQYF | TGTGCCAGCAGCTTCGACTCCTACGAGCAGTACTTC | - | TRBJ2-7 | TRBV6-5 | -
CASSPTGTSAPRTQYF | TGTGCCAGCAGTCCCACCGGGACCAGCGCCCCCAGGACCCAGTACTTC | - | TRBJ2-5 | TRBV6-6 | -
CASSFGFSGANVLTF | TGTGCCAGCAGCTTCGGGTTCTCTGGGGCCAACGTCCTGACTTTC | - | TRBJ2-6 | TRBV5-4 | -
CASSDSSGGTDTQYF | TGTGCCAGCAGTGACTCGAGCGGGGGAACAGATACGCAGTATTTT | TRBD2 | TRBJ2-3 | TRBV6-4 | medium-sized
CASSFGGERGEQYF | TGTGCCAGCAGCTTTGGCGGGGAAAGAGGGGAGCAGTACTTC | - | TRBJ2-5 | TRBV7-6 | once
CAISGGDTEAFF | TGTGCCATCAGTGGAGGGGACACTGAAGCTTTCTTT | - | TRBJ1-1 | TRBV10-3 | -
CAWSVGRVRGGRGYTF | TGTGCCTGGAGTGTAGGCAGGGTAAGGGGCGGCCGTGGCTACACCTTC | - | TRBJ1-2 | TRBV30 | -
CASSSPTVSYEQYF | TGTGCCAGCAGTTCCCCGACAGTTTCCTACGAGCAGTACTTC | - | TRBJ2-7 | TRBV28 | -
CASSPTGHSTDTQYF | TGTGCCAGCAGCCCGACAGGGCATAGCACAGATACGCAGTATTTT | TRBD1 | TRBJ2-3 | TRBV7-2 | -
CASSLTGMGTGELFF | TGTGCCAGCAGCTTAACGGGGATGGGGACCGGGGAGCTGTTTTTT | - | TRBJ2-2 | TRBV7-2 | -
CASSINRREGYTF | TGTGCCAGTAGTATAAACAGGCGTGAGGGCTACACCTTC | - | TRBJ1-2 | TRBV19 | -
CASSLAGGTYEQYF | TGTGCCAGCAGCCTAGCGGGAGGGACCTACGAGCAGTACTTC | TRBD2 | TRBJ2-7 | TRBV7-2 | -
CASGQPPEAFF | TGTGCCAGTGGGCAGCCGCCTGAAGCTTTCTTT | - | TRBJ1-1 | TRBV19 | -
CASESVNTGELFF | TGTGCCAGTGAGTCGGTAAACACCGGGGAGCTGTTTTTT | - | TRBJ2-2 | TRBV7-9 | -
CASSQYSGQGGTEAFF | TGCGCCAGCAGCCAGTACTCCGGTCAAGGGGGCACTGAAGCTTTCTTT | - | TRBJ1-1 | TRBV4-3 | -
CAWSHTGGNTEAFF | TGTGCCTGGAGTCATACAGGAGGGAACACTGAAGCTTTCTTT | - | TRBJ1-1 | TRBV30 | -
CASSRLTSGRGTDTQYF | TGTGCCAGCAGCCGCCTTACTAGCGGGAGAGGAACAGATACGCAGTATTTT | TRBD2 | TRBJ2-3 | TRBV7-9 | -